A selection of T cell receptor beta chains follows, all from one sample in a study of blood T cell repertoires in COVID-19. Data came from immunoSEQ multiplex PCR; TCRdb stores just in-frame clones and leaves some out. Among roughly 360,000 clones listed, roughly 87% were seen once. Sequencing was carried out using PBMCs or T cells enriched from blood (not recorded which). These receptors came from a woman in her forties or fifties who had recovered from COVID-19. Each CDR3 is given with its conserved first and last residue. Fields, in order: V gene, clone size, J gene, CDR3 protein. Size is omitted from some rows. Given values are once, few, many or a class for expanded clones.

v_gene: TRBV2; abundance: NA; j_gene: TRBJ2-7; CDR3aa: CASSGGQFYEQYF
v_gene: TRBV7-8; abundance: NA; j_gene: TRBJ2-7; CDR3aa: CALGLAGHEQYF
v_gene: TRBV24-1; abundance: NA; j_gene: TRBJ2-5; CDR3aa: CATSDSARGPPETQYF
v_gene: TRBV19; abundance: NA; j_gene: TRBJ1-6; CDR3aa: CASTPDRYNSPLHF
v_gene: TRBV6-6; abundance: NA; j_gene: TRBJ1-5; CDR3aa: CASMFIAGNNQPQHF
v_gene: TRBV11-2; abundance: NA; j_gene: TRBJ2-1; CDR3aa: CASRYPAGGSYNEQFF
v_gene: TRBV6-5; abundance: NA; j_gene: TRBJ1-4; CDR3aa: CASSSHPGGGEKLFF
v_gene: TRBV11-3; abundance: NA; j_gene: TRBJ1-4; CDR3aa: CASSLGQGDEKLFF
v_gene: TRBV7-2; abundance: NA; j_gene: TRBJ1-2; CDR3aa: CASSLPGQPSVF
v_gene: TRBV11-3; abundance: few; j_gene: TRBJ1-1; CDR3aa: CASSLMSGAETFF
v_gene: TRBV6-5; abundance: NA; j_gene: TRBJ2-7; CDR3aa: CASRSTGGLYEQYF
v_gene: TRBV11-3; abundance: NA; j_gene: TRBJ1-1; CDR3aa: CASGQDRNTEAFF
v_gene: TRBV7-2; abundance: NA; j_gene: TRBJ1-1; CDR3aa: CASSPRGMAEAFF
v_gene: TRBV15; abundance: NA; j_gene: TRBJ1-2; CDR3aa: CATSIAGSGTGGVGYTF
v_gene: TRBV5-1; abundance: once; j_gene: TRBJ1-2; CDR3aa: CASSPPGQGYGYTF
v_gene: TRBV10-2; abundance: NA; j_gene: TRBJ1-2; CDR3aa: CASSDQGFNYGYTF
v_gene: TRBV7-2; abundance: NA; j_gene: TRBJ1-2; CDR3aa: CASSPWATDYGYTF
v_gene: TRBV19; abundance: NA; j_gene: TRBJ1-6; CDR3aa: CASSSSANSYNSPLHF
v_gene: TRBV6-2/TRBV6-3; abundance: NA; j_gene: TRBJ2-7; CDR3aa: CASSPRFYEQYF
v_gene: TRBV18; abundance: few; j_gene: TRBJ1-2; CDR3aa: CASSPGTGGSGYTF
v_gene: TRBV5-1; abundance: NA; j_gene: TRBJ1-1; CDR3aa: CASSSTGGWDTEAFF
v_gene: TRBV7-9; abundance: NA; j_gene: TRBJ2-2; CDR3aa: CASSLNGGTGELFF
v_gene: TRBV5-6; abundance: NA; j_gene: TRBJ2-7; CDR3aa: CASSSGVLAGGSYEQYF
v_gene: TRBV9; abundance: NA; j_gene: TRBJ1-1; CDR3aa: CASSVGGGRGITEAFF
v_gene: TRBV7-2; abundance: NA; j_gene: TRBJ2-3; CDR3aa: CASSPRAGVPPYTQYF
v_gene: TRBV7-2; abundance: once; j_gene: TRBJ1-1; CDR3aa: CASMPLDKAFF
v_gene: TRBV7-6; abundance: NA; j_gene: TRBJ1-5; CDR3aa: CASSLVQGRDQPQHF
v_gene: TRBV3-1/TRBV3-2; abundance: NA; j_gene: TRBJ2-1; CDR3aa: CASSHLAGGSREQFF
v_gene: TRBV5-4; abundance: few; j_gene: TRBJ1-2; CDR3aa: CASSFQQGAAYGYTF
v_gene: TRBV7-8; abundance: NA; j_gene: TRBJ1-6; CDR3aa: CASSARQGSWAPLHF
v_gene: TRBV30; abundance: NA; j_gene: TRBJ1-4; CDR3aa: CAWSVLEKLFF
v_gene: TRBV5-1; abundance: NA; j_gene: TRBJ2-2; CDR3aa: CASSLVRQNTGELFF
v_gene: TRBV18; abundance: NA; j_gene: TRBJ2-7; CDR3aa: CASSPATGGLFYEQYF
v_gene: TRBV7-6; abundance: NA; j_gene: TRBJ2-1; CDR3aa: CASSLGQLAGGHEQFF
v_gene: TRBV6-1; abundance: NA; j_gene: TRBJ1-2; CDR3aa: CASSEMGDYGYTF
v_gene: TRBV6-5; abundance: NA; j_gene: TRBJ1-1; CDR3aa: CASAGGMNTEAFF
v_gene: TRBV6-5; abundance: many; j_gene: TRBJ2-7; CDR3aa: CASSYYLWEEQYF
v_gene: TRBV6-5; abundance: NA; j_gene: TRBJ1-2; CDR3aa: CASRGTANYGYTF
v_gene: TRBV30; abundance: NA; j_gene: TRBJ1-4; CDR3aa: CAWSVDRRWPTNEKLFF
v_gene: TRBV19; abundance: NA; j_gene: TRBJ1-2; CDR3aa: CASRGSEGAADGYTF
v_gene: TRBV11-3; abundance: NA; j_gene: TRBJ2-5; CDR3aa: CASSFLRAGETQYF
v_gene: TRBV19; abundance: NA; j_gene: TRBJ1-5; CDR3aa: CASSRRGDWNSNQPQHF
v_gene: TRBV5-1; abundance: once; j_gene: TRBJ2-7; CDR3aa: CASSSGLAGEYEQYF
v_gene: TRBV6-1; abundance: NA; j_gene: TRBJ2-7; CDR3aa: CASSEVGLAGSYEQYF
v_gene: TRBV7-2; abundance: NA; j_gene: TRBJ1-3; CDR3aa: CASSLARGQGLNTIYF
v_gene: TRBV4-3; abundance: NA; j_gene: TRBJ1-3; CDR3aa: CASSQALFSGNTIYF
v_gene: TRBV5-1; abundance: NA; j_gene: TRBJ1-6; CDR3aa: CASQGTGPSPLHF
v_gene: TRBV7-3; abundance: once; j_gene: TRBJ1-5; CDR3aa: CASSSLDRVSNQPQHF
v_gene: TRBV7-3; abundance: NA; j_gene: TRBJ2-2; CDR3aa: CASSFGTTEGTGELFF
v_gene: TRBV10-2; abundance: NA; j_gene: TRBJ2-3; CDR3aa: CASRIGTSGYTDTQYF
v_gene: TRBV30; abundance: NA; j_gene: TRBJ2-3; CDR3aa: CAWSIQGNTQYF
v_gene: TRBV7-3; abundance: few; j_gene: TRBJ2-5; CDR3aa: CASSPGGQGPETQYF
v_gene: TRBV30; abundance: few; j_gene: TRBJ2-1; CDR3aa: CAWSVPFAPSSYNEQFF
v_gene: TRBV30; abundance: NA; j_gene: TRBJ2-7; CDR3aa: CAWSVQRGTSGDLSYEQYF
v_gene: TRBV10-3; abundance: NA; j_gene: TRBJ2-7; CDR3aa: CAISEEGGRTYEQYF
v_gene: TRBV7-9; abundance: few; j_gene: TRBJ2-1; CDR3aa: CASSPRQGLYNEQFF
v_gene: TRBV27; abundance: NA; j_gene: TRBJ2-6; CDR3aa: CASSFSSGTGRSGANVLTF